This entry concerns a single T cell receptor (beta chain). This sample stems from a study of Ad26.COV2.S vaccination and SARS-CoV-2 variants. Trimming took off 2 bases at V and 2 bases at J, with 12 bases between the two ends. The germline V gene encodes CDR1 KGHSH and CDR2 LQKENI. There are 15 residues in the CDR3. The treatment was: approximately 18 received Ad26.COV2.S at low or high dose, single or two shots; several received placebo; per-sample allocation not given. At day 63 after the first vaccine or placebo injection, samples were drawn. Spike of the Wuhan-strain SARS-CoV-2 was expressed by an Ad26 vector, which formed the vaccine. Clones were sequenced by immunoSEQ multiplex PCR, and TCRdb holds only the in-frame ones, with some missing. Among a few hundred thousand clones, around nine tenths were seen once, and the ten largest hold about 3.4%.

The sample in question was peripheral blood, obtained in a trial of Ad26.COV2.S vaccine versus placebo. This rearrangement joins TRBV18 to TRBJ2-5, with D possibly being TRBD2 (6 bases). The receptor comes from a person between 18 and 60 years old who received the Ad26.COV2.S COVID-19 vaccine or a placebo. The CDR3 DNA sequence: TGTGCCAGCTCACCAGTAGCGGTGGGGCAAGAGACCCAGTACTTC. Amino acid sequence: CASSPVAVGQETQYF.